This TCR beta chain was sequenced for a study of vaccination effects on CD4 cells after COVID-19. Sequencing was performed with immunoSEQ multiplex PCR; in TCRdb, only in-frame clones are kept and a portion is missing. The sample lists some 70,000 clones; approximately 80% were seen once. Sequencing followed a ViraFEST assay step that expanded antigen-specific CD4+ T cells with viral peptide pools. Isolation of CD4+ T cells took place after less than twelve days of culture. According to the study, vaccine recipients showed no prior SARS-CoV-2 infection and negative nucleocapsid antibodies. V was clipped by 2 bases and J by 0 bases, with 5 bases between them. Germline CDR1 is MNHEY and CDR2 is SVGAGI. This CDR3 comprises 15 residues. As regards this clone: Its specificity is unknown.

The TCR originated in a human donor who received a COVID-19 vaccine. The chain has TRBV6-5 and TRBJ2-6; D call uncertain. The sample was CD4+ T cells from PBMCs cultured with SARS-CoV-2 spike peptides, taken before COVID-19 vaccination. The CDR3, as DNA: TGTGCCAGCAGTTACGTTGGCTCTGGGGCCAACGTCCTGACTTTC. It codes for CASSYVGSGANVLTF.